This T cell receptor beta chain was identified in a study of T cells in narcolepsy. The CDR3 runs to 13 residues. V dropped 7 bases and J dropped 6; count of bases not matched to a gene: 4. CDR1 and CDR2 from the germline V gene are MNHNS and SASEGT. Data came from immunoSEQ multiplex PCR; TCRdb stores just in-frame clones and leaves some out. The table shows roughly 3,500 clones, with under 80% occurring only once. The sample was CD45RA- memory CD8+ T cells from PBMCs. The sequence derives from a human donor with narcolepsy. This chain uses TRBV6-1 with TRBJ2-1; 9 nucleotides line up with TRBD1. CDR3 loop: CASTGTGLNEQFF. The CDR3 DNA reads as TGTGCCAGCACTGGGACAGGGCTCAATGAGCAGTTCTTC.